Presented here are 8 T cell receptor beta chains from one specimen sequenced in a study of shared clonotypes between healthy human individuals. The table came from immunoSEQ multiplex PCR; TCRdb's copy has only in-frame clones and leaves some out. The sample records tens of thousands of clones, about 64% being singletons. The sample consisted of memory CD8+ T cells sorted from blood. Subset noted: CD45RO+ cells pooled with CCR7-negative TemRA cells. These receptors were collected from a man aged 25-40 years in good health.

In its sample, this clone was seen a few times. V and J are TRBV6-1 and TRBJ2-2; D unresolved. The length of the CDR3 is 15 residues. The V end lost 4 bases, the J end lost 4 bases, and 13 bases lay between the germline ends. Germline CDR1 MNHNS, CDR2 SASEGT. CDR3 nucleotides: TGTGCCAGCAGTGGAGACTTCAAGTTCACCGGGGAGCTGTTTTTT. It encodes CASSGDFKFTGELFF.

The chain has TRBV7-9 and TRBJ1-2; tentative D call: TRBD1 (5 bases). CDR1 SEHNR and CDR2 FQNEAQ come from the germline V gene (reference sequence). The V end lost 11 bases, the J end lost 8 bases, and 24 bases lay between the germline ends. This CDR3 is built from 14 residues. CDR3 in amino acids: CAAGRSGTMRGYTF. The CDR3 DNA reads TGTGCCGCGGGGAGGTCAGGGACTATGAGGGGCTACACCTTC.

The rearrangement joins TRBV18 to TRBJ2-1; 7 nucleotides agree with TRBD1. The CDR3 consists of 17 residues. The V and J ends lost 5 bases and 0 bases, in that order; junction bases with no gene match: 10. In germline, CDR1 is KGHSH, CDR2 LQKENI. The CDR3 loop is CASSVGQFRDSYNEQFF. The CDR3 DNA reads TGTGCCAGCTCAGTGGGACAGTTCAGGGACTCCTACAATGAGCAGTTCTTC.

This chain connects TRBV27 to TRBJ2-2; 9 positions match TRBD2. The CDR3 runs 14 residues. Germline V CDR1 and CDR2: MNHEY, SMNVEV (reference sequence). V lost 5 bases, J lost 6 bases, and 4 bases stayed unmatched. CDR3 sequence (DNA): TGTGCCAGCAGTCCAGGGACTAGCCCCGGGGAGCTGTTTTTT. This codes for CASSPGTSPGELFF.

This clone was recorded once. The chain has TRBV7-9 and TRBJ1-1; D is possibly TRBD1 (5 bases). The CDR3 covers 13 residues. The germline CDR1 and CDR2 sequences are SEHNR and FQNEAQ (reference sequence). V gave up 5 bases and J gave up 5 bases, with 12 bases separating them. As DNA, the CDR3 is TGTGCCAGCAGCCGCCCGGGGGGGACTGAAGCTTTCTTT. Translation: CASSRPGGTEAFF.

This clone appeared a few times. The chain carries TRBV7-9 and TRBJ1-2, with TRBD1 identical over 9 bases. The ends lost 1 base at V and 2 bases at J; junction bases unmatched: 2. Germline loops: CDR1 SEHNR, CDR2 FQNEAQ (reference sequence). The CDR3 runs 15 residues. DNA of the CDR3: TGTGCCAGCAGCTTAGGGGACAGGGTAAACTATGGCTACACCTTC. Translated: CASSLGDRVNYGYTF.

The chain has TRBV9 and TRBJ2-5, with a possible D match to TRBD2 (6 bases). CDR3 size: 14 residues. Trimming removed 4 bases at V and 5 bases at J, with 15 bases between. The germline gives CDR1 SGDLS, CDR2 YYNGEE. Here the CDR3 reads CASSTRRAGETQYF. DNA of the CDR3: TGTGCCAGCAGCACCCGTCGGGCGGGGGAGACCCAGTACTTC.

The chain joins TRBV10-3 to TRBJ1-4; 9 bases agree with TRBD1. CDR3 length: 16 residues. The V gene end was trimmed by 5 bases and the J gene end by 4 bases; junction bases not matched to a gene: 8. Germline loops: CDR1 ENHRY, CDR2 SYGVKD. The CDR3 DNA follows: TGTGCCATCAGTTCCCCACAGGGGGCTGGTAATGAAAAACTGTTTTTT. Translation gives CAISSPQGAGNEKLFF.